The 29 T cell receptor beta chains below all came from one sample that was sequenced in a study of human T cells and chemical hapten exposure. TCRdb itself ran the RACE reads through MiXCR, one entry per CDR3 protein. Of 150,000 to 200,000 distinct CDR3 sequences listed, more than 12% are singletons. Time point here: patch test 1, 2 weeks after DPC sensitization. As for treatment: therapeutic diphenylcyclopropenone sensitization with weekly scalp DPC. The starting material was whole blood, obtained in connection with sensitization to the hapten diphenylcyclopropenone (DPC). Every receptor here comes from a young woman with alopecia areata. Some clones in this sample may be carry-over from other donors' samples.

This clonotype came up many times. The V call is TRBV10-3, the J call TRBJ2-7; 13 positions agree with TRBD2. Germline V gene data show CDR1 as ENHRY and CDR2 as SYGVKD. This CDR3 comprises 14 residues. Trimming removed 7 bases from V and 6 bases from J; junction bases left unmatched: 6. CDR3 DNA sequence: TGTGCCATCACCCGGACTAGCGGGAGCGGCGAGCAGTACTTC. Residues: CAITRTSGSGEQYF.

The rearrangement links TRBV10-3 to TRBJ2-4, with D uncertain. Trimming took 7 bases from V and 5 from J, leaving 9 bases between them. Germline CDR1 reads ENHRY; CDR2 reads SYGVKD. The CDR3 spans 12 residues. The chain's CDR3 is CAIMGTENIQYF. The CDR3 DNA reads TGTGCCATCATGGGCACCGAAAACATTCAGTACTTC.

This clonotype was observed a handful of times. V gene TRBV29-1 combines with J gene TRBJ2-1, with no clear D. This CDR3 is 14 amino acids long. V dropped 2 bases and J dropped 12 bases, with 20 bases sitting between them. Germline-derived CDR1 and CDR2 are SQVTM and ANQGSEA. The CDR3 sequence is CSVESVGRSTTQFF. The CDR3 DNA is TGCAGCGTTGAATCGGTGGGCCGATCAACCACGCAGTTCTTC.

The J gene is TRBJ2-7, the V gene TRBV28, with 13 bases aligning to TRBD2. The V gene end was trimmed by 5 bases and the J gene end by 4 bases; junction bases not matched to a gene: 8. The CDR3 has 16 residues. The V gene's germline CDR1 is MDHEN and CDR2 SYDVKM. This CDR3 is CASSLRTSGRRYEQYF. CDR3 bases: TGTGCCAGCAGTCTCCGGACTAGCGGGAGACGATACGAGCAGTACTTC.

The gene calls are TRBV5-4 and TRBJ1-1; 11 bases line up with TRBD1. The ends lost 2 bases at V and 6 bases at J; junction bases unmatched: 9. Germline lookup yields CDR1 SGHNT and CDR2 YYREEE (reference sequence). The CDR3 totals 16 residues. CDR3 in DNA: TGTGCCAGCAGCTTATCTAGAGGGACAGGGGGAGCTGAAGCTTTCTTT. It encodes CASSLSRGTGGAEAFF.

The chain is built from TRBV28 and TRBJ2-7, with D perhaps being TRBD1 or TRBD2 (5 bases each). The CDR3 covers 16 residues. Trimming removed 5 bases from V and 2 bases from J, with 19 bases in between. Germline CDR1 is MDHEN and CDR2 is SYDVKM. The DNA for the CDR3 is TGTGCCAGCAGTCCACGACCCGGGACCCTGACCTACGAGCAGTACTTC. It translates to CASSPRPGTLTYEQYF. The variable domain in full, completed from reference TRBV28 and TRBJ2-7, reads DVKVTQSSRYLVKRTGEKVFLECVQDMDHENMFWYRQDPGLGLRLIYFSYDVKMKEKGDIPEGYSVSREKKERFSLILESASTNQTSMYLCASSPRPGTLTYEQYFGPGTRLTVT.

This clonotype was counted between two and nine times. V and J are TRBV19 and TRBJ1-1; D unclear. The length of the CDR3 is 14 residues. V was clipped by 7 bases and J by 7 bases, with 19 bases between them. The germline gives CDR1 LNHDA, CDR2 SQIVND (reference sequence). The CDR3 sequence is CASNSRTRAVEAFF. The CDR3 nucleotides are TGTGCCAGTAACTCTCGGACGAGGGCCGTTGAAGCTTTCTTT.

The V gene is TRBV6-2 or TRBV6-3, the J gene TRBJ2-3; no clear D gene. Germline CDR1 reads MNHEY; CDR2 reads SVGEGT. CDR3 size: 11 residues. Trimming shortened V by 6 bases and J by 6 bases, and 7 bases separated the two germline ends. CDR3 DNA: TGTGCCAGCAGGAGTTGGGATACGCAGTATTTT. Protein: CASRSWDTQYF.

The chain links TRBV3-1 to TRBJ2-3, with 9 bases matching TRBD1. V was clipped by 4 bases and J by 6 bases; unmatched bases: 11. The CDR3 is 16 residues long. CDR1 and CDR2 (germline): LGHDT, YNNKEL (reference sequence). This CDR3 reads CASSLRDRAYTDTQYF. In nucleotides, the CDR3 is TGTGCCAGCAGCCTCCGGGACAGGGCTTATACCGATACGCAGTATTTT.

This clonotype has more than one count but fewer than ten. This sequence joins TRBV4-3 and TRBJ2-7, with D unresolved. This CDR3 spans 16 amino acids. CDR1 and CDR2 (germline): LGHNA, YSLEER. Trimming cost V 0 bases and J 0 bases, with 12 bases left between them. In DNA form, the CDR3 reads TGCGCCAGCAGCCAAGATGGCGCGGACCTCTCCTACGAGCAGTACTTC. Its translation: CASSQDGADLSYEQYF.

This clonotype occurred a few times. This sequence joins TRBV20-1 and TRBJ1-2, with D unresolved. The germline gives CDR1 DFQATT, CDR2 SNEGSKA (reference sequence). Trimming removed 3 bases at V and 3 bases at J, with 8 bases between. This CDR3 has 12 residues. The CDR3 spells CSASPVHYGYTF. In DNA form, the CDR3 reads TGCAGTGCTAGCCCAGTCCACTATGGCTACACCTTC.

This clonotype appeared many times. This rearrangement joins TRBV7-8 to TRBJ1-6; 7 bases align to TRBD1. Germline trimming cut 5 bases from V and 9 bases from J; bases unmatched to any gene: 1. This CDR3 is built from 12 residues. Germline CDR1 SGHVS, CDR2 FQNEAQ. The CDR3 protein is CASSHRGSPLHF. DNA for the CDR3: TGTGCCAGCAGCCACAGGGGTTCACCCCTCCACTTT.

In its sample, this clonotype was seen a few times. The rearrangement links TRBV7-2 to TRBJ2-1; D may be TRBD1 (6 bases). This CDR3 spans 15 amino acids. CDR1 and CDR2 from the germline V gene are SGHTA and FQGNSA. Trimming took 1 base from V and 0 from J, leaving 7 bases between them. Written as DNA, the CDR3 is TGTGCCAGCAGCTTAGGAGGGGGCTCCTACAATGAGCAGTTCTTC. Its protein product is CASSLGGGSYNEQFF.

This clonotype was picked up a small number of times. The J gene is TRBJ1-6, the V gene TRBV10-3, with D possibly being TRBD1 (6 bases). CDR1 and CDR2 (germline): ENHRY, SYGVKD. The CDR3 spans 17 residues. V lost 0 bases, J lost 0 bases, and 9 bases lay in between. CDR3 amino acids: CAISESEGGSYNSPLHF. CDR3 sequence (DNA): TGTGCCATCAGTGAGTCTGAGGGGGGCTCCTATAATTCACCCCTCCACTTT.

This clonotype has a count of ten or more. The chain is built from TRBV2 and TRBJ2-2; D gene unclear. This CDR3 contains 15 residues. The germline V gene has CDR1 SNHLY and CDR2 FYNNEI. Trimming stripped 3 bases from V and 6 bases from J, with 14 bases between. CDR3 bases: TGTGCCAGCAGTGAGCAGGTCCAGATTGCCGGGGAGCTGTTTTTT. Residues: CASSEQVQIAGELFF.

This clonotype was seen a handful of times. The chain couples TRBV7-3 to TRBJ2-7, with D unresolved. This CDR3 is 11 amino acids long. The ends were cut back, 5 bases at V and 5 bases at J, with 7 bases in the middle. The germline V gene encodes CDR1 SGHTA and CDR2 FQGTGA. The CDR3 coding sequence is TGTGCCAGCAGCACCCGACACGAGCAGTACTTC. It translates to CASSTRHEQYF.

This clonotype showed up many times. The chain has TRBV6-5 and TRBJ2-1; D is unresolved. The CDR3 loop spans 14 amino acids. Germline CDR1 reads MNHEY; CDR2 reads SVGAGI. V lost 6 bases, J lost 7 bases, and 16 bases lay in between. The CDR3 DNA is TGTGCCAGCAGCCATCTGGGCGTTGGGAATGAGCAGTTCTTC. Translating it yields CASSHLGVGNEQFF.

There are a few counts of this clonotype. The genes are TRBV4-2 and TRBJ1-2; 10 bases map to TRBD1. Germline CDR1 and CDR2: LGHNA and YNFKEQ. This CDR3 is 17 amino acids long. The junction had 6 bases not matched to a gene; V was cut back by 0 bases and J by 2 bases. In nucleotides, the CDR3 is TGTGCCAGCAGCCAAGAGTTTCAGACAGGGGGCAACTATGGCTACACCTTC. Encoded protein: CASSQEFQTGGNYGYTF.

This clonotype was found a few times. The rearrangement links TRBV15 to TRBJ1-1; a possible D gene is TRBD1 (6 bases). The CDR3 is made up of 14 amino acids. V gave up 1 base and J gave up 1 base, with 7 bases separating them. Germline lookup yields CDR1 LNHNV and CDR2 YYDKDF (reference sequence). The CDR3 reads CATSRGQENTEAFF. Here the CDR3 DNA reads TGTGCCACCAGCAGAGGACAGGAGAACACTGAAGCTTTCTTT.

The chain joins TRBV29-1 to TRBJ1-4; a weak D match, TRBD1 (6 bases). The CDR3 is 13 residues long. V was shortened by 5 bases and J by 3 bases, with 10 bases between the two germline ends. Germline assignment: CDR1 SQVTM and CDR2 ANQGSEA. CDR3 loop: CSVRGASNEKLFF. The CDR3 bases are TGCAGCGTTCGGGGGGCTTCTAATGAAAAACTGTTTTTT.

Ten or more counts support this clonotype. J is TRBJ2-5 and V is TRBV20-1; 9 nucleotides match TRBD2. CDR3 size: 16 residues. Germline CDR1 is DFQATT and CDR2 is SNEGSKA (reference sequence). V lost 1 base and J lost 3; bases outside the gene matches: 9. CDR3 coding DNA: TGCAGTGCTAGAGTTAGCAGAGGACTAGCGAAAGAGACCCAGTACTTC. This translates into CSARVSRGLAKETQYF.

This clonotype occurred many times. The gene calls are TRBV9 and TRBJ2-2; 7 positions match TRBD1. V lost 0 bases to trimming and J lost 3 bases; unmatched junction nucleotides: 2. Germline values: CDR1 SGDLS, CDR2 YYNGEE. The CDR3 length is 15 residues. CDR3 nucleotide sequence: TGTGCCAGCAGCGTAGAGGGGGCCGACACCGGGGAGCTGTTTTTT. This translates into CASSVEGADTGELFF.

The chain is built from TRBV20-1 and TRBJ2-1; TRBD1 is a possible D gene (5 bases). Looked up from germline, CDR1 is DFQATT and CDR2 is SNEGSKA (reference sequence). V lost 3 bases to trimming and J lost 6 bases, with 15 bases between them. The CDR3 has 14 amino acids. The CDR3: CSASPPQRGNEQFF. The CDR3 nucleotides are TGCAGTGCTAGCCCCCCCCAAAGGGGCAATGAGCAGTTCTTC.

This clonotype showed up just a few times. The chain links TRBV24-1 to TRBJ2-1, with D perhaps TRBD2 (6 bases). Trimming stripped 3 bases from V and 0 bases from J, with 11 bases between. The CDR3 spans 16 residues. Germline V lookup: CDR1 KGHDR, CDR2 SFDVKD. CDR3 sequence (DNA): TGTGCCACCAGTGATCGGGACTCTAGCTCCTACAATGAGCAGTTCTTC. It codes for CATSDRDSSSYNEQFF.

The chain couples TRBV29-1 to TRBJ2-3, with TRBD1 as a possible D gene (6 bases). V was clipped by 8 bases and J by 3 bases, with 9 bases between them. The germline gives CDR1 SQVTM, CDR2 ANQGSEA. This CDR3 spans 11 amino acids. DNA for the CDR3: TGCAGCCACAGGGTAACAGATACGCAGTATTTT. Encoded protein: CSHRVTDTQYF.

This clonotype was seen only a few times. The rearrangement joins TRBV20-1 to TRBJ2-7; 8 bases are shared with TRBD2. This CDR3 contains 15 residues. Unmatched junction bases numbered 13, after V lost 6 bases and J lost 3 bases. Germline loops: CDR1 DFQATT, CDR2 SNEGSKA (reference sequence). The CDR3 DNA reads as TGCAGTGCCGTCCCTAGGAGTAGCGGGATCTACGAGCAGTACTTC. Translated, it gives CSAVPRSSGIYEQYF.

This chain uses TRBV5-6 with TRBJ1-1; D unclear. Deletions cut 1 base from V and 0 bases from J, with 4 bases between. The CDR3 extends over 13 amino acids. The germline CDR1 and CDR2 sequences are SGHDT and YYEEEE. CDR3 loop: CASSLFVNTEAFF. CDR3 in DNA: TGTGCCAGCAGCTTGTTCGTGAACACTGAAGCTTTCTTT.

The chain joins TRBV12-3 or TRBV12-4 to TRBJ1-6; TRBD1 agrees at 7 bases. This CDR3 contains 15 residues. J gave up 16 bases and V 5 bases, and 17 bases lay outside the gene matches. Here the CDR3 DNA reads TGTGCCAGCAGTCCGGGTTCCTTAAAACGGGACAGACTCCACTTT. Amino acid sequence: CASSPGSLKRDRLHF.

This clonotype was detected only a few times. V is TRBV6-6 and J is TRBJ1-5; D may be TRBD1 (6 bases). This CDR3 comprises 16 residues. V lost 5 bases and J lost 0, with 14 bases in between. Germline values: CDR1 MNHNY, CDR2 SVGAGI (reference sequence). The CDR3 nucleotides are TGTGCCAGCAGTGACGCAACAGGGATTAGCAATCAGCCCCAGCATTTT. Translation: CASSDATGISNQPQHF.